A single sample is the source of the 29 T cell receptor beta chains below, sequenced in a study of T cell responses to AZD1222 COVID-19 vaccine. Assay used: immunoSEQ multiplex PCR; TCRdb lists only in-frame clones, some missing. The table has 70,000 to 95,000 clones, 75% to 95% seen once. This specimen was peripheral blood, taken 28 days after the second AZD1222 dose. These receptors originate from an adult who received the AZD1222 COVID-19 vaccine.

J is TRBJ2-1 and V is TRBV14, with 14 bases aligning to TRBD2. V lost 1 base and J lost 10; bases outside the gene matches: 21. This CDR3 is built from 21 residues. The germline CDR1 and CDR2 sequences are SGHDN and FVKESK. Written as DNA, the CDR3 is TGTGCCAGCAGCCAAGCCGGGACGGGACTAGCGGGAGTAAGGTTTTACAGAGAGCAGTTCTTC. Residues: CASSQAGTGLAGVRFYREQFF.

The J gene is TRBJ2-1, the V gene TRBV11-2; TRBD2 matches 9 bases. Losses at the gene ends were 2 bases for V and 7 bases for J; bases not matched to a gene: 6. The CDR3 loop spans 15 amino acids. Germline assignment: CDR1 SGHAT and CDR2 FQNNGV. The CDR3 spells CASSLFAGGPNEQFF. The CDR3, as DNA: TGTGCCAGCAGCTTATTTGCGGGGGGGCCGAATGAGCAGTTCTTC.

The gene calls are TRBV5-1 and TRBJ2-3, with TRBD1 matching over 9 bases. Germline-derived CDR1 and CDR2 are SGHRS and YFSETQ. CDR3 length: 15 amino acids. The junction had 8 bases not matched to a gene; V was cut back by 3 bases and J by 6 bases. This CDR3 is CASSSGQGTQDTQYF. DNA of the CDR3: TGCGCCAGCAGCTCCGGACAGGGGACCCAGGATACGCAGTATTTT.

The V gene is TRBV15, the J gene TRBJ1-1; maybe TRBD1 (5 bases). CDR1 LNHNV and CDR2 YYDKDF come from the germline V gene (reference sequence). The V and J ends lost 0 bases and 6 bases respectively, with 20 bases between them. This CDR3 is 17 amino acids long. DNA for the CDR3: TGTGCCACCAGCAGAGATCCTCTGGGGCCCTCTTTTCCTGAAGCTTTCTTT. It codes for CATSRDPLGPSFPEAFF.

This chain links TRBV18 with TRBJ1-1; D ambiguous. The germline V gene encodes CDR1 KGHSH and CDR2 LQKENI. Trimming took 2 bases from V and 2 from J, leaving 9 bases between them. This CDR3 has 14 residues. CDR3 region: CASSPSRYNTEAFF. In DNA form, the CDR3 reads TGTGCCAGCTCACCAAGCAGGTATAACACTGAAGCTTTCTTT. Full variable domain (missing parts from reference TRBV18 and TRBJ1-1): NAGVMQNPRHLVRRRGQEARLRCSPMKGHSHVYWYRQLPEEGLKFMVYLQKENIIDESGMPKERFSAEFPKEGPSILRIQQVVRGDSAAYFCASSPSRYNTEAFFGQGTRLTVV.

The chain links TRBV5-1 to TRBJ2-7; 11 positions match TRBD1. The CDR3 is made up of 16 amino acids. Trimming at V came to 4 bases and at J to 4 bases, leaving 10 bases not matched to a gene. Germline CDR1 is SGHRS and CDR2 is YFSETQ. The CDR3 DNA sequence: TGCGCCAGCAGCCCGGGACAGGGGGGCGAGTCTTACGAGCAGTACTTC. Residues: CASSPGQGGESYEQYF.

This chain links TRBV5-4 with TRBJ1-3; 8 bases align to TRBD1. After removal of 2 bases from V and 1 base from J, the junction contained 8 bases not matched to a gene. This CDR3 contains 17 residues. CDR1 and CDR2 (germline): SGHNT, YYREEE (reference sequence). CDR3 in amino acids: CASSFSGRGQSGNTIYF. In DNA, the CDR3 is TGTGCCAGCAGCTTTTCGGGCAGGGGGCAATCTGGAAACACCATATATTTT.

This chain uses TRBV28 with TRBJ1-3; D is unclear. V was trimmed by 2 bases and J by 2 bases, leaving 10 bases between them. The CDR3 has 15 amino acids. Looked up from germline, CDR1 is MDHEN and CDR2 is SYDVKM. This CDR3 is CASSLTGTTGNTIYF. CDR3 nucleotide sequence: TGTGCCAGCAGTTTAACCGGAACGACTGGAAACACCATATATTTT.

The chain is built from TRBV12-3 or TRBV12-4 and TRBJ1-1; D may be TRBD1 (5 bases). The V and J ends lost 1 base and 6 bases respectively, with 9 bases between them. This CDR3 comprises 13 residues. Here the CDR3 reads CASSLERGAEAFF. CDR3 DNA sequence: TGTGCCAGCAGTTTAGAGAGGGGCGCTGAAGCTTTCTTT.

The chain recombines TRBV7-9 with TRBJ1-1; perhaps TRBD1 as D (5 bases). The CDR3 sequence is 13 residues long. The V gene's germline CDR1 is SEHNR and CDR2 FQNEAQ (reference sequence). V was shortened by 0 bases and J by 7 bases, with 9 bases between the two germline ends. The CDR3 loop reads CASSLAQGYEAFF. Here the CDR3 DNA reads TGTGCCAGCAGCTTAGCGCAGGGCTATGAAGCTTTCTTT.

The V and J genes are TRBV6-6 and TRBJ2-5; 7 bases match TRBD2. The CDR3 loop spans 15 amino acids. Trimming at V came to 0 bases and at J to 1 base, leaving 2 bases not matched to a gene. Germline V gene lookup returns CDR1 MNHNY and CDR2 SVGAGI (reference sequence). CDR3: CASSYSSGVQETQYF. CDR3 in DNA: TGTGCCAGCAGTTACTCGAGCGGGGTCCAAGAGACCCAGTACTTC.

The CDR3 region has the DNA TGCGCCAGCAGCCCCCCCGGGACAGGAATCAATGAGCAGTTCTTC. Protein product: CASSPPGTGINEQFF. The chain carries TRBV5-1 and TRBJ2-1, with 8 positions matching TRBD1. V shed 4 bases and J 6 bases; nucleotides not matched to a gene: 9. CDR1 and CDR2 from the germline V gene are SGHRS and YFSETQ. The CDR3 consists of 15 residues.

The rearrangement joins TRBV7-3 to TRBJ2-2; D is undetermined. V dropped 3 bases and J dropped 0 bases, with 2 bases sitting between them. The CDR3 extends over 13 amino acids. The germline gives CDR1 SGHTA, CDR2 FQGTGA. CDR3 protein: CASSFANTGELFF. The CDR3 DNA reads as TGTGCCAGCAGCTTTGCGAACACCGGGGAGCTGTTTTTT.

The rearrangement joins TRBV6-5 to TRBJ2-6; possible D gene TRBD1, 6 bases. CDR1 and CDR2 (germline): MNHEY, SVGAGI. V shed 5 bases and J shed 2 bases, with 7 bases lying between them. The CDR3 is made up of 14 amino acids. CDR3 sequence reads: CASSRGTGANVLTF. In nucleotides, the CDR3 is TGTGCCAGCAGTAGGGGGACTGGGGCCAACGTCCTGACTTTC.

The chain uses TRBV28 and TRBJ2-7, with 9 nucleotides matching TRBD1. In germline, CDR1 is MDHEN, CDR2 SYDVKM. V lost 1 base, J lost 6 bases, and 10 bases stayed unmatched. CDR3 size: 16 residues. The CDR3 nucleotides are TGTGCCAGCAGTTTATTACAGGGGGCTCGGGGACTCGAGCAGTACTTC. Translation gives CASSLLQGARGLEQYF. The entire variable domain, with the rest obtained from reference TRBV28 and TRBJ2-7, is as follows: DVKVTQSSRYLVKRTGEKVFLECVQDMDHENMFWYRQDPGLGLRLIYFSYDVKMKEKGDIPEGYSVSREKKERFSLILESASTNQTSMYLCASSLLQGARGLEQYFGPGTRLTVT.

The chain has TRBV9 and TRBJ2-3; no definite D call. CDR1 and CDR2 from the germline V gene are SGDLS and YYNGEE. The CDR3 spans 14 residues. V was cut by 0 bases and J by 5 bases, with 10 bases left in between. The chain's CDR3 is CASSVVGFQDTQYF. DNA for the CDR3: TGTGCCAGCAGCGTAGTAGGGTTCCAAGATACGCAGTATTTT.

The chain joins TRBV30 to TRBJ1-6; 8 nucleotides line up with TRBD1. This CDR3 region has 16 residues. V shed 0 bases and J 8 bases; nucleotides not matched to a gene: 9. Germline CDR1 reads GTSNPN; CDR2 reads SVGIG (reference sequence). The CDR3 nucleotides are TGTGCCTGGAGTGTACTGGCAGGGGGCGGGTATTCACCCCTCCACTTT. This translates into CAWSVLAGGGYSPLHF.

The chain has TRBV9 and TRBJ1-2; no clear D gene. Germline values: CDR1 SGDLS, CDR2 YYNGEE. The CDR3 has 14 residues. Trimming stripped 0 bases from V and 6 bases from J, with 12 bases between. CDR3 region: CASSVAEGFDGYTF. The CDR3 nucleotides are TGTGCCAGCAGCGTAGCTGAAGGTTTCGATGGCTACACCTTC.

This rearrangement joins TRBV2 to TRBJ2-7; the D gene is possibly TRBD1 (6 bases). V lost 6 bases and J 6 bases, leaving 6 bases between the germline ends. Germline-derived CDR1 and CDR2 are SNHLY and FYNNEI. CDR3 size: 10 residues. DNA of the CDR3: TGTGCCAGCAGCAGGGGCGAGCAGTACTTC. It translates to CASSRGEQYF.

The chain has TRBV2 and TRBJ1-6, with TRBD1 identical over 7 bases. Trimming took 4 bases from V and 3 from J; bases not matched to a gene: 6. The CDR3 contains 16 residues. The germline V gene has CDR1 SNHLY and CDR2 FYNNEI. The CDR3: CASSVPPGGYNSPLHF. The DNA of the CDR3 is TGTGCCAGCAGTGTCCCCCCAGGGGGCTATAATTCACCCCTCCACTTT. The full variable domain, its missing parts supplied by reference TRBV2 and TRBJ1-6, is EPEVTQTPSHQVTQMGQEVILRCVPISNHLYFYWYRQILGQKVEFLVSFYNNEISEKSEIFDDQFSVERPDGSNFTLKIRSTKLEDSAMYFCASSVPPGGYNSPLHFGNGTRLTVT.

This chain links TRBV23-1 with TRBJ2-1, with D tentatively TRBD1 (5 bases). TRBV23-1 is labeled an ORF, and its function is uncertain. V lost 0 bases and J lost 10, with 16 bases in between. The CDR3 covers 15 residues. CDR3 amino acids: CASSQSIPQGLEQFF. CDR3 DNA sequence: TGCGCCAGCAGTCAATCGATACCCCAGGGTCTAGAGCAGTTCTTC.

The chain is built from TRBV18 and TRBJ2-7, with 10 positions matching TRBD1. The V segment lost 3 bases and the J segment 0 bases; nucleotides outside the gene matches: 2. Per the germline V gene, CDR1 is KGHSH and CDR2 is LQKENI. This CDR3 is 15 amino acids long. CDR3: CASSPGQGFSYEQYF. The CDR3 DNA is TGTGCCAGCTCACCGGGACAGGGGTTCTCCTACGAGCAGTACTTC.

CDR3 in amino acids: CSVLIWGGPPYEQFF. CDR3 sequence (DNA): TGCAGCGTTCTAATTTGGGGGGGCCCCCCATATGAGCAGTTCTTC. The genes are TRBV29-1 and TRBJ2-1, with D perhaps TRBD2 (7 bases). Trimming stripped 5 bases from V and 8 bases from J, with 22 bases between. The CDR3 loop spans 15 amino acids. Looked up from germline, CDR1 is SQVTM and CDR2 is ANQGSEA.

In DNA, the CDR3 is TGTGCCAGCAGTTTAAAGGGGGACACCGGGGAGCTGTTTTTT. Translating it yields CASSLKGDTGELFF. The chain carries TRBV28 and TRBJ2-2; tentatively, D is TRBD1 (6 bases). The CDR3 covers 14 residues. Trimming pared 2 bases from V and 3 bases from J, leaving 7 bases between. Germline lookup yields CDR1 MDHEN and CDR2 SYDVKM.

The rearrangement links TRBV11-2 to TRBJ2-7, with D unclear. Trimming stripped 1 base from V and 3 bases from J, with 4 bases between. The germline gives CDR1 SGHAT, CDR2 FQNNGV. CDR3 length: 12 amino acids. The CDR3 loop reads CASSLVSYEQYF. In DNA form, the CDR3 reads TGTGCCAGCAGCTTAGTCAGCTACGAGCAGTACTTC.

The chain uses TRBV5-1 and TRBJ2-7; TRBD1 matches 9 bases. The CDR3 covers 15 residues. Per the germline V gene, CDR1 is SGHRS and CDR2 is YFSETQ. The V gene end was trimmed by 2 bases and the J gene end by 4 bases; junction bases not matched to a gene: 7. In DNA, the CDR3 is TGCGCCAGCAGCTTAACAGGGGGCGCATCTTACGAGCAGTACTTC. It yields the protein CASSLTGGASYEQYF.

The rearrangement links TRBV9 to TRBJ2-7, with 8 bases lining up with TRBD1. The trim removed 3 bases at V and 0 bases at J, leaving 5 bases unmatched. This CDR3 is built from 15 residues. Germline values: CDR1 SGDLS, CDR2 YYNGEE. CDR3 sequence: CASSADRASSYEQYF. Written as DNA, the CDR3 is TGTGCCAGCAGCGCGGACAGGGCGAGCTCCTACGAGCAGTACTTC.

The chain recombines TRBV20-1 with TRBJ1-2; D remains ambiguous. CDR1 is DFQATT, CDR2 SNEGSKA, per germline (reference sequence). This CDR3 is 9 amino acids long. CDR3 coding DNA: TGCACCAGAACCCAGGACTACACCTTC. It encodes CTRTQDYTF.

The V gene is TRBV29-1, the J gene TRBJ1-1, with D possibly TRBD1 on 6 matching bases. Trimming removed 7 bases at V and 1 base at J, with 16 bases between. CDR1 and CDR2 (germline): SQVTM, ANQGSEA. This CDR3 has 14 amino acids. CDR3 sequence reads: CSASRGGPNTEAFF. The DNA for the CDR3 is TGCAGCGCAAGTAGGGGGGGCCCGAACACTGAAGCTTTCTTT.